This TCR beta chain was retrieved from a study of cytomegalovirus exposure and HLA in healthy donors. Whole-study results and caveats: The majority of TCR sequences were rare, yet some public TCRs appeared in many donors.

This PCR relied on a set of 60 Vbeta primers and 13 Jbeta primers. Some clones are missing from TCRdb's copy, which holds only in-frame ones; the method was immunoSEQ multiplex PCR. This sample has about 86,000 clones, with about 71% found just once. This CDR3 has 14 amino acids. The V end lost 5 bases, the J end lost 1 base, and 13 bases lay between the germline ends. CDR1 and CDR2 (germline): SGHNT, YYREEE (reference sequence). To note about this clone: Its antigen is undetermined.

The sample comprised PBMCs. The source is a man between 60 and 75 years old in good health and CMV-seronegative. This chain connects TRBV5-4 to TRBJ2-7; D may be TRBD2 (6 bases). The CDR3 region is CASSLGGGSYEQYF. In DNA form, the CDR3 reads TGTGCCAGCAGTCTGGGGGGTGGTTCCTACGAGCAGTACTTC.